The TCR beta chain described here comes from a study of spatial heterogeneity in lung cancer. At the level of the study: Alpha-chain detections were consistently fewer than beta-chain detections among the sequences.

In this sample, this clonotype turned up many times. Its specificity is not known. General study points: At resection, ubiquitous expanded tumor TCRs appeared in blood more than at follow-up.

Time point reported: sample taken at primary tumor resection. Unsorted whole RNA from tumor, nontumor lung or frozen PBMC underwent sequencing. TCRdb re-called the 5' RACE reads with MiXCR, one entry per CDR3 protein. The sample holds 55,000 to 75,000 distinct CDR3 sequences; 7.5% to 9% are singletons and the top ten take roughly 16%. This specimen was PBMCs, taken at surgery. The sequence derives from a female donor with early-stage non-small cell lung cancer.

The CDR3 region has the DNA TGTGCCAGCAGTTCGCATATCGATACGCAGTATTTT. The encoded protein is CASSSHIDTQYF. This chain connects TRBV5-4 to TRBJ2-3; D is uncertain. The CDR3 has 12 residues. Germline V gene sequence: CDR1 SGHNT, CDR2 YYREEE (reference sequence). V was cut by 5 bases and J by 6 bases, with 10 bases left in between.